Listed here are 9 T cell receptor beta chains from one sample, sequenced in a study of T cell repertoires in cytomegalovirus infection. Which antigens these TCRs recognize remains unknown. TCRdb re-called the reads with MiXCR, one entry per CDR3 protein. The data hold 200,000 to 250,000 distinct CDR3 sequences, with roughly two fifths observed a single time. Sequencing used CD8+ T cells from cultured PBMCs, obtained from culture after CMV antigen stimulation. These receptors came from a human donor in good health (CMV status not recorded). Some clones in this sample may be carry-over from other donors' samples.

This clonotype occurred a few times. This chain joins TRBV14 and TRBJ2-7; TRBD2 is a possible D gene (6 bases). Trimming took 1 base from V and 10 from J, leaving 20 bases between them. The CDR3 is 15 residues long. CDR1 SGHDN and CDR2 FVKESK come from the germline V gene. The CDR3 DNA reads TGTGCCAGCAGCCAAGGAGGGGACCCTCGGAGGGGACAGTACTTC. Its translation is CASSQGGDPRRGQYF.

The chain has TRBV20-1 and TRBJ2-5; possibly TRBD2 for D (7 bases). Trimming stripped 6 bases from V and 3 bases from J, with 20 bases between. Germline V gene lookup returns CDR1 DFQATT and CDR2 SNEGSKA (reference sequence). This CDR3 is built from 15 residues. CDR3: CSARGGVVRKETQYF. The CDR3 nucleotides are TGCAGTGCAAGGGGGGGAGTGGTACGGAAAGAGACCCAGTACTTC.

V gene TRBV6-6 combines with J gene TRBJ2-3; D perhaps matches TRBD2 (6 bases). CDR1 is MNHNY and CDR2 is SVGAGI in the germline V gene (reference sequence). Trimming removed 7 bases at V and 2 bases at J, with 16 bases between. The CDR3 totals 15 residues. The CDR3 nucleotides read TGTGCCAGCATGGAGGGCGCGTGGGACACAGATACGCAGTATTTT. Protein product: CASMEGAWDTDTQYF.

As regards this clonotype: A read error is likely, as this CDR3 ends without the conserved phenylalanine or tryptophan. This rearrangement joins TRBV29-1 to TRBJ1-2; 7 bases match TRBD1. The CDR3 totals 12 residues. From germline, CDR1 is SQVTM and CDR2 ANQGSEA. V was pared by 6 bases and J by 6 bases, with 7 bases of the junction left unmatched. For the CDR3, the DNA is TGCAGCGTACCGACAGGGTGGAATGGCTACACCTTA. Amino acid sequence: CSVPTGWNGYTL.

This clonotype was seen many times. V is TRBV7-2 and J is TRBJ2-7; D possibly corresponds to TRBD2 (6 bases). The CDR3 is 15 amino acids. In germline, CDR1 is SGHTA, CDR2 FQGNSA. V dropped 3 bases and J dropped 4 bases, with 16 bases sitting between them. DNA of the CDR3: TGTGCCAGCAGCTTTGGAGGGAGCTGGGGTTACGAGCAGTACTTC. This codes for CASSFGGSWGYEQYF.

This chain joins TRBV27 and TRBJ1-1; weak D call: TRBD1 (5 bases). V lost 2 bases to trimming and J lost 7 bases, with 11 bases between them. Germline lookup yields CDR1 MNHEY and CDR2 SMNVEV (reference sequence). This CDR3 has 13 amino acids. The CDR3 spells CASSLTSRDEAFF. For the CDR3, the DNA is TGTGCCAGCAGTTTAACAAGCAGGGATGAAGCTTTCTTT.

This chain uses TRBV20-1 with TRBJ2-7, with D unresolved. In germline, CDR1 is DFQATT, CDR2 SNEGSKA (reference sequence). The CDR3 spans 14 residues. CDR3 residues: CSCLQDLAGYEQYF. The CDR3 bases are TGCAGCTGCCTCCAGGATCTGGCCGGCTACGAGCAGTACTTC.

This clonotype has a handful of counts. One end of the junction fails to match germline, which may point to a read error. This chain links TRBV5-3 with TRBJ2-3, with unresolved D. TRBV5-3 carries the ORF label, with uncertain function. The CDR3 is 16 amino acids. The CDR3: CASSSPTTDSTDTQYF. The CDR3 DNA sequence: TGTGCCAGCAGCTCACCTACTACCGATAGCACAGATACGCAGTATTTT.

The chain recombines TRBV5-1 with TRBJ2-1; D ambiguous. Germline V CDR1 and CDR2: SGHRS, YFSETQ. Trimming took 1 base from V and 3 from J, leaving 11 bases between them. The CDR3 is made up of 15 amino acids. DNA of the CDR3: TGCGCCAGCAGCTTGTTGGGTGAAGACTACAATGAGCAGTTCTTC. Its translation is CASSLLGEDYNEQFF.